Given below is one T cell receptor (beta chain) in context. This record belongs to a study of blood T cell repertoires in COVID-19. On the study more broadly: Spain, Italy and the United States supplied samples that represented acute and convalescent COVID-19. Nucleic acid was either cDNA or gDNA, and it came from T cells, B-cell-depleted T cells, or PBMCs.

Germline V gives CDR1 GTSNPN, CDR2 SVGIG (reference sequence). CDR3 length: 12 amino acids. The V segment lost 5 bases and the J segment 4 bases; nucleotides outside the gene matches: 4. Cohort placement rested on clinical history that participants reported themselves. In the source study's methods: Reference gene primer amplification in the assay estimated nucleated cell counts. Only in-frame clones appear in the TCRdb table, and some are missing; sequencing was by immunoSEQ multiplex PCR. V and J calls and clone size are those listed in that table; D and trimming were worked out from the DNA. The profile covers approximately 220,000 clones, with around 92% appearing a single time and 3.5% to 4% taken by the ten largest.

The chain recombines TRBV30 with TRBJ1-2; 7 nucleotides match TRBD1. This sequence originates from a woman in her twenties or thirties with acute COVID-19. The sequenced sample consisted of PBMCs or T cells enriched from blood (not recorded which). This chain's CDR3 is CAWDRAGYGYTF. The CDR3, as DNA: TGTGCCTGGGACAGGGCGGGCTATGGCTACACCTTC.